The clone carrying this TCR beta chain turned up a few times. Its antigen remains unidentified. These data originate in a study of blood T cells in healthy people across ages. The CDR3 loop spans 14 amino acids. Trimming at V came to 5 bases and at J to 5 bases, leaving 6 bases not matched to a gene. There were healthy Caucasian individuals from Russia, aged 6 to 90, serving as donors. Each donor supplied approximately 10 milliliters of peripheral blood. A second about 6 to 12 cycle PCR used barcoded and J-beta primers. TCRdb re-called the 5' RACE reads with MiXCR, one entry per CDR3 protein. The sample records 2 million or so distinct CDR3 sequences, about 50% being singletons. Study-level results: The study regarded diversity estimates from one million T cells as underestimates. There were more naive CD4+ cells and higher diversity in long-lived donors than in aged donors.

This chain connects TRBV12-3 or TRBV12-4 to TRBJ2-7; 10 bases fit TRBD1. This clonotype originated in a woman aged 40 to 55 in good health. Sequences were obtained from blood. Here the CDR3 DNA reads TGTGCCAGCAGTCAGGGACAGGGGATCCACGAGCAGTACTTC. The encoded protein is CASSQGQGIHEQYF.